The 26 T cell receptor beta chains given below trace back to one sample, sequenced in a study of beta chain features in type 1 diabetes. The authors reverse transcribed all of the isolated RNA, so sequencing captured expressed TCRB transcripts. Measured with immunoSEQ multiplex PCR; TCRdb has only the in-frame clones, and not every one. The sample consists of 600,000 or so clones, around 12% of them appearing once. These receptors are not linked to any known antigen. Study-wide results and caveats: Type 1 diabetes patients had TCRB CDR3s that were shorter (moderately but significantly so) in all four CD4+ subsets.

Specimen: naive CD4+ T cells from blood. These receptors were taken from a young man with type 1 diabetes.

This clone was seen only a few times. This sample includes further DNA sequences coding for the same CDR3. The J gene is TRBJ1-1, the V gene TRBV6-5; D unresolved. Germline values: CDR1 MNHEY, CDR2 SVGAGI. The V and J ends lost 5 bases and 1 base respectively, with 8 bases between them. The CDR3 runs to 13 residues. The CDR3, as DNA: TGTGCCAGCAGTCCCCGGGAGAACACTGAAGCTTTCTTT. Translated: CASSPRENTEAFF.

The chain links TRBV12-5 to TRBJ2-1; D call uncertain. There are 11 residues in the CDR3. With 6 bases removed from V and 4 bases from J, the gap between germline ends came to 4 bases. Germline assignment: CDR1 LGHNT and CDR2 FRNRAP. CDR3 protein: CASGEYNEQFF. The CDR3 nucleotides read TGTGCTAGTGGAGAGTACAATGAGCAGTTCTTC.

This clone has a handful of counts. The genes are TRBV9 and TRBJ2-3; D not certain. CDR1 and CDR2 (germline): SGDLS, YYNGEE. With 0 bases removed from V and 2 bases from J, the gap between germline ends came to 13 bases. This CDR3 region has 16 residues. CDR3 nucleotide sequence: TGTGCCAGCAGCGTAGTGTCCTCCGGGTACACAGATACGCAGTATTTT. Its translation: CASSVVSSGYTDTQYF. The entire variable domain, with the rest obtained from reference TRBV9 and TRBJ2-3, is as follows: DSGVTQTPKHLITATGQRVTLRCSPRSGDLSVYWYQQSLDQGLQFLIQYYNGEERAKGNILERFSAQQFPDLHSELNLSSLELGDSALYFCASSVVSSGYTDTQYFGPGTRLTVL.

The chain joins TRBV27 to TRBJ1-4; D call uncertain. The length of the CDR3 is 15 residues. CDR1 MNHEY and CDR2 SMNVEV come from the germline V gene (reference sequence). Trimming stripped 3 bases from V and 0 bases from J, with 8 bases between. The CDR3 coding sequence is TGTGCCAGCAGTTTCCGATCCACAACTAATGAAAAACTGTTTTTT. It yields the protein CASSFRSTTNEKLFF.

Points on this clone: Distinct nucleotide sequences in the sample also encode this CDR3. V usage is TRBV7-9 and J usage is TRBJ1-2, with no clear D. Germline CDR1 and CDR2: SEHNR and FQNEAQ (reference sequence). Trimming stripped 1 base from V and 3 bases from J, with 6 bases between. This CDR3 is 13 amino acids long. Written as DNA, the CDR3 is TGTGCCAGCAGCTTAGGCCAGGACTATGGCTACACCTTC. It codes for CASSLGQDYGYTF. Drawing the rest from reference TRBV7-9 and TRBJ1-2, the complete variable domain is DTGVSQNPRHKITKRGQNVTFRCDPISEHNRLYWYRQTLGQGPEFLTYFQNEAQLEKSRLLSDRFSAERPKGSFSTLEIQRTEQGDSAMYLCASSLGQDYGYTFGSGTRLTVV.

V gene TRBV5-1 combines with J gene TRBJ2-5, with a tentative D call TRBD1 (8 bases). There are 15 residues in the CDR3. Between the trimmed V and J ends, which lost 6 bases and 6 bases, there was a span of 21 bases. Germline-derived CDR1 and CDR2 are SGHRS and YFSETQ. The CDR3 region is CASKGLPGQGQTQYF. The CDR3 DNA reads as TGCGCCAGCAAGGGACTACCCGGACAGGGACAGACCCAGTACTTC.

This clone has only a few counts. The chain carries TRBV18 and TRBJ1-2; the D gene is possibly TRBD1 (6 bases). This CDR3 contains 14 residues. The germline V gene encodes CDR1 KGHSH and CDR2 LQKENI. Trimming left V 0 bases short and J 6 bases short, with 11 bases between. Here the CDR3 reads CASSPPTGTNGYTF. CDR3 DNA: TGTGCCAGCTCACCACCTACCGGGACAAATGGCTACACCTTC. The full variable domain, completed using reference TRBV18 and TRBJ1-2, is NAGVMQNPRHLVRRRGQEARLRCSPMKGHSHVYWYRQLPEEGLKFMVYLQKENIIDESGMPKERFSAEFPKEGPSILRIQQVVRGDSAAYFCASSPPTGTNGYTFGSGTRLTVV.

About this clone: Other DNA sequences of this sample code for an identical CDR3. The chain recombines TRBV9 with TRBJ2-6; a possible D gene is TRBD1 (6 bases). Looked up from germline, CDR1 is SGDLS and CDR2 is YYNGEE. V was trimmed by 5 bases and J by 0 bases, leaving 9 bases between them. The CDR3 runs 15 residues. The DNA for the CDR3 is TGTGCCAGCAGTCCAGGGGCCTCTGGGGCCAACGTCCTGACTTTC. Translating it yields CASSPGASGANVLTF.

The rearrangement uses TRBV5-1 and TRBJ1-4; 7 bases are a match to TRBD1. CDR3 length: 15 residues. V was pared by 3 bases and J by 4 bases, with 6 bases of the junction left unmatched. Germline CDR1 reads SGHRS; CDR2 reads YFSETQ. Written as DNA, the CDR3 is TGCGCCAGCAGCTGGGGTGGACAGGATAATGAAAAACTGTTTTTT. Translation: CASSWGGQDNEKLFF. Together with reference TRBV5-1 and TRBJ1-4, the CDR3 gives the full variable domain: KAGVTQTPRYLIKTRGQQVTLSCSPISGHRSVSWYQQTPGQGLQFLFEYFSETQRNKGNFPGRFSGRQFSNSRSEMNVSTLELGDSALYLCASSWGGQDNEKLFFGSGTQLSVL.

This clone was counted only a few times. The J gene is TRBJ2-7, the V gene TRBV25-1, with 9 bases matching TRBD1. The V and J ends lost 2 bases and 5 bases, in that order; junction bases with no gene match: 7. The V gene's germline CDR1 is MGHDK and CDR2 SYGVNS. The length of the CDR3 is 15 residues. DNA of the CDR3: TGTGCCAGCAGTGAACCGGGACAGGGTCTCGACGAGCAGTACTTC. Its translation: CASSEPGQGLDEQYF.

This clone turned up a few times. The chain carries TRBV29-1 and TRBJ2-4; the D is unclear. Germline V CDR1 and CDR2: SQVTM, ANQGSEA. CDR3 length: 13 amino acids. Trimming left V 6 bases short and J 0 bases short, with 9 bases between. CDR3: CSVADGAKNIQYF. CDR3 sequence (DNA): TGCAGCGTCGCTGACGGAGCCAAAAACATTCAGTACTTC.

This clone has more than one count but fewer than ten. The rearrangement links TRBV5-6 to TRBJ2-7; D is possibly TRBD1 or TRBD2 (5 bases each). Germline CDR1 reads SGHDT; CDR2 reads YYEEEE. The V gene lost 2 bases and the J gene lost 1 base, with 10 bases spanning the gap. The CDR3 extends over 14 amino acids. In DNA form, the CDR3 reads TGTGCCAGCAGCTTAAGGGACGGTTCCTACGAGCAGTACTTC. This codes for CASSLRDGSYEQYF.

This clone came up a few times. The CDR3 is CASSFAGDEKLFF. In nucleotides, the CDR3 is TGTGCCAGCAGCTTTGCAGGGGATGAAAAACTGTTTTTT. The genes are TRBV7-2 and TRBJ1-4; D is possibly TRBD1 (6 bases). CDR1 is SGHTA and CDR2 is FQGNSA in the germline V gene. The germline V and J ends were trimmed by 3 bases and 6 bases, with 8 bases remaining between them. The CDR3 is 13 amino acids.

The V and J genes are TRBV11-2 and TRBJ2-2; 7 positions match TRBD2. Germline V gives CDR1 SGHAT, CDR2 FQNNGV. V shed 5 bases, J shed 3 bases, and the junction held 9 bases outside the gene matches. The CDR3 is 16 residues long. CDR3 in amino acids: CASSLNPSGDTGELFF. DNA for the CDR3: TGTGCCAGCAGCCTCAACCCAAGCGGGGACACCGGGGAGCTGTTTTTT.

The sample holds a few counts of this clone. Other DNA sequences in this sample translate to the same CDR3. This chain uses TRBV5-1 with TRBJ2-3; D remains ambiguous. The germline CDR1 and CDR2 sequences are SGHRS and YFSETQ. V was trimmed by 0 bases and J by 6 bases, leaving 14 bases between them. CDR3 length: 15 amino acids. CDR3 DNA: TGCGCCAGCAGCTTGGGGACCCAAGGTGGGGATACGCAGTATTTT. It is translated as CASSLGTQGGDTQYF.

This chain uses TRBV19 with TRBJ2-5; no definite D call. Between the trimmed V and J ends, which lost 5 bases and 1 base, there was a span of 14 bases. Germline CDR1 LNHDA, CDR2 SQIVND (reference sequence). The CDR3 runs to 15 residues. The DNA for the CDR3 is TGTGCCAGTAGTCCACGCCGGGCAGTCCAAGAGACCCAGTACTTC. This encodes CASSPRRAVQETQYF.

On this clone itself: Other DNA sequences in the sample encode the same CDR3. The chain recombines TRBV7-8 with TRBJ2-1, with D uncertain. This CDR3 has 12 residues. CDR1 SGHVS and CDR2 FQNEAQ come from the germline V gene. Trimming took off 6 bases at V and 4 bases at J, with 7 bases between the two ends. This chain's CDR3 is CASSGTYNEQFF. CDR3 DNA sequence: TGTGCCAGCAGTGGTACATACAATGAGCAGTTCTTC.

In its sample, this clone was seen a few times. The chain employs TRBV5-1 and TRBJ2-3, with D maybe TRBD1 (6 bases). This CDR3 has 14 residues. V lost 4 bases and J 4 bases, leaving 13 bases between the germline ends. CDR1 is SGHRS, CDR2 YFSETQ, per germline. The CDR3: CASSPQGSADTQYF. CDR3 DNA sequence: TGCGCCAGCAGCCCACAGGGTAGCGCAGATACGCAGTATTTT.

This clone was found a few times. The chain uses TRBV7-9 and TRBJ2-5, with D perhaps TRBD1 (6 bases). Germline V gene lookup returns CDR1 SEHNR and CDR2 FQNEAQ (reference sequence). V shed 6 bases and J shed 5 bases, with 13 bases lying between them. The CDR3 contains 13 residues. The CDR3 coding sequence is TGTGCCAGCAGGATAGGGGGTTCCGAGACCCAGTACTTC. It is translated as CASRIGGSETQYF. The full variable domain, rest sourced from reference TRBV7-9 and TRBJ2-5, is DTGVSQNPRHKITKRGQNVTFRCDPISEHNRLYWYRQTLGQGPEFLTYFQNEAQLEKSRLLSDRFSAERPKGSFSTLEIQRTEQGDSAMYLCASRIGGSETQYFGPGTRLLVL.

This clone was seen more than once but under ten times. The chain employs TRBV28 and TRBJ2-5; 8 bases align to TRBD2. This CDR3 is 15 amino acids long. The ends lost 5 bases at V and 4 bases at J; junction bases unmatched: 9. Per the germline V gene, CDR1 is MDHEN and CDR2 is SYDVKM. CDR3 amino acids: CASSPPGGKGETQYF. The CDR3 DNA reads as TGTGCCAGCAGTCCCCCGGGGGGGAAGGGAGAGACCCAGTACTTC.

A few counts support this clone. The chain has TRBV27 and TRBJ2-3, with TRBD2 matching over 8 bases. The length of the CDR3 is 16 residues. Germline loops: CDR1 MNHEY, CDR2 SMNVEV (reference sequence). V shed 4 bases and J 1 base; nucleotides not matched to a gene: 7. The DNA for the CDR3 is TGTGCCAGCAGTTCATCCTTAGCGGGGCGCACAGATACGCAGTATTTT. Residues: CASSSSLAGRTDTQYF.

This clone has only a few counts. DNA of the CDR3: TGTGCCAGCACGGGACAGGGTAAAGAGACCCAGTACTTC. Translation gives CASTGQGKETQYF. The chain recombines TRBV11-2 with TRBJ2-5, with 9 bases lining up with TRBD1. The CDR3 sequence is 13 residues long. J gave up 3 bases and V 7 bases, and 3 bases lay outside the gene matches. Germline CDR1 reads SGHAT; CDR2 reads FQNNGV. Drawing the rest from reference TRBV11-2 and TRBJ2-5, the complete variable domain is EAGVAQSPRYKIIEKRQSVAFWCNPISGHATLYWYQQILGQGPKLLIQFQNNGVVDDSQLPKDRFSAERLKGVDSTLKIQPAKLEDSAVYLCASTGQGKETQYFGPGTRLLVL.

The chain uses TRBV10-3 and TRBJ2-2; possibly TRBD2 for D (5 bases). CDR1 and CDR2 from the germline V gene are ENHRY and SYGVKD. V was clipped by 3 bases and J by 7 bases, with 9 bases between them. CDR3 length: 13 amino acids. This chain's CDR3 is CAISDGVHGELFF. CDR3 sequence (DNA): TGTGCCATCAGTGACGGGGTTCACGGGGAGCTGTTTTTT.

J is TRBJ2-7 and V is TRBV6-5; D not resolved. The V gene's germline CDR1 is MNHEY and CDR2 SVGAGI. The V end was cut by 5 bases, the J end by 12 bases, with 17 bases between. CDR3 length: 12 amino acids. CDR3 DNA sequence: TGTGCCAGCAGTACCCAACACGCACTTTGGTACTTC. Translation: CASSTQHALWYF.

The V call is TRBV2, the J call TRBJ2-2, with TRBD1 as a possible D gene (6 bases). The length of the CDR3 is 14 residues. Germline assignment: CDR1 SNHLY and CDR2 FYNNEI. V was pared by 4 bases and J by 6 bases, with 12 bases between. CDR3 region: CASSVVAGAGELFF. As DNA, the CDR3 is TGTGCCAGCAGTGTTGTGGCAGGGGCCGGGGAGCTGTTTTTT.

J is TRBJ1-2 and V is TRBV6-5; D is unresolved. CDR1 and CDR2 from the germline V gene are MNHEY and SVGAGI. This CDR3 is 11 amino acids long. V was shortened by 4 bases and J by 8 bases, with 8 bases between the two germline ends. The CDR3: CASSSRLGYTF. The CDR3 DNA reads TGTGCCAGCAGTTCAAGGTTAGGCTACACCTTC.